This T cell receptor beta chain derives from a study of human T cells and chemical hapten exposure. About the study: DPC (0.01%) was patch tested on the upper back and read at 6 days.

TCRdb re-called the RACE reads through MiXCR, storing one row per CDR3 protein. This table holds 150,000 to 200,000 distinct CDR3 sequences, roughly 25% found once. Study observations and caveats: Those TCRs sitting above 1 in 1000 frequency stayed the same with DPC sensitization.

Time point given: patch test 3, about 24 weeks after DPC sensitization. Treatment indicated: therapeutic diphenylcyclopropenone sensitization with weekly scalp DPC. At every patch-test visit, blood was drawn before the patch test was applied. The CDR3 extends over 15 amino acids. Trimming stripped 2 bases from V and 8 bases from J, with 18 bases between. Germline V CDR1 and CDR2: MNHEY, SVGEGT. As regards this clonotype: The antigen is undetermined.

Sample: whole blood, taken in connection with sensitization to the hapten diphenylcyclopropenone (DPC). The chain employs TRBV6-2 or TRBV6-3 and TRBJ1-2; weak D call: TRBD1 (6 bases). The sequence derives from a woman aged 18-29 years with alopecia areata. Some clones in this sample may be carry-over from other donors' samples. CDR3 sequence: CASSYAGQLTRGYTF. CDR3 in DNA: TGTGCCAGCAGTTACGCAGGACAGCTCACTCGAGGCTACACCTTC.